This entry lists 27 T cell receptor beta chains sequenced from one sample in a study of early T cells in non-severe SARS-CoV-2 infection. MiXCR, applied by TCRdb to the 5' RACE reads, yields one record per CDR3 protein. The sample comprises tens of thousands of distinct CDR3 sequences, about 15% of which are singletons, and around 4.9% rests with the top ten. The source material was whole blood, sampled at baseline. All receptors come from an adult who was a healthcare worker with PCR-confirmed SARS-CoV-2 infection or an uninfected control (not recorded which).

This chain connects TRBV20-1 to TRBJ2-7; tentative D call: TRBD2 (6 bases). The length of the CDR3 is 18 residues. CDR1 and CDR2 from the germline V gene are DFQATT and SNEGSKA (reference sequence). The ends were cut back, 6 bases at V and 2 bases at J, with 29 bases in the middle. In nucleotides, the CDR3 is TGCAGTGCCTTAAAACCGGGACTCCGCGAAACTTTAACCTACGAGCAGTACTTC. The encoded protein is CSALKPGLRETLTYEQYF.

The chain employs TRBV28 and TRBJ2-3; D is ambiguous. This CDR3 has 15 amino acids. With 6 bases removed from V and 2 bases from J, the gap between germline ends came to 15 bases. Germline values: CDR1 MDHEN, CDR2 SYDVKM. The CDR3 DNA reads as TGTGCCAGCAGCCCTCCATTCGGGCCCACAGATACGCAGTATTTT. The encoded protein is CASSPPFGPTDTQYF.

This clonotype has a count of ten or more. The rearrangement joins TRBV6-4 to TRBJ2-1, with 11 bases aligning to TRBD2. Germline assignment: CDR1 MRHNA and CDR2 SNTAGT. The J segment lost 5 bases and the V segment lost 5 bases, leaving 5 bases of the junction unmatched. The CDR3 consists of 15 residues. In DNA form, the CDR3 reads TGTGCCAGCAGTCAACTAGCGGGAGCTAACAATGAGCAGTTCTTC. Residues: CASSQLAGANNEQFF.

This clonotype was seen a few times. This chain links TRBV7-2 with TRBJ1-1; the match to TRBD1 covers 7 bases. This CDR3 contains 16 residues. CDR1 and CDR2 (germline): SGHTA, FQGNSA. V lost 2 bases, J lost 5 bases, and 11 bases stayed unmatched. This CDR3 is CASSLNIQGMGTEAFF. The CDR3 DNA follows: TGTGCCAGCAGCTTAAATATACAGGGGATGGGGACTGAAGCTTTCTTT.

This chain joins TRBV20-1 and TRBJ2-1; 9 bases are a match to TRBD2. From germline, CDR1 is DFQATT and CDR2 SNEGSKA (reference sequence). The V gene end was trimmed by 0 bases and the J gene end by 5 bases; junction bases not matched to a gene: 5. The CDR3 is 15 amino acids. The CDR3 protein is CSAREVTSGHNEQFF. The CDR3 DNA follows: TGCAGTGCTAGAGAGGTGACTAGCGGACACAATGAGCAGTTCTTC.

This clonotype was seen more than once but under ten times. This CDR3 reads CASSSDTREKLFF. The CDR3 DNA reads TGTGCCAGCAGCTCGGACACTCGGGAAAAACTGTTTTTT. The rearrangement links TRBV7-9 to TRBJ1-4, with a possible D match to TRBD1 (5 bases). V was trimmed by 4 bases and J by 8 bases, leaving 11 bases between them. CDR3 length: 13 amino acids. Germline V gives CDR1 SEHNR, CDR2 FQNEAQ (reference sequence). The whole variable domain, filled in from reference TRBV7-9 and TRBJ1-4, reads DTGVSQNPRHKITKRGQNVTFRCDPISEHNRLYWYRQTLGQGPEFLTYFQNEAQLEKSRLLSDRFSAERPKGSFSTLEIQRTEQGDSAMYLCASSSDTREKLFFGSGTQLSVL.

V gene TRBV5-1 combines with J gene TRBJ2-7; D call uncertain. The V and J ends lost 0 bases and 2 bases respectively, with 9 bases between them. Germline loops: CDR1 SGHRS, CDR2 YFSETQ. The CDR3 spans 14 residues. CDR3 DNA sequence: TGCGCCAGCAGCTTGGGCAGCTACACCTACGAGCAGTACTTC. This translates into CASSLGSYTYEQYF.

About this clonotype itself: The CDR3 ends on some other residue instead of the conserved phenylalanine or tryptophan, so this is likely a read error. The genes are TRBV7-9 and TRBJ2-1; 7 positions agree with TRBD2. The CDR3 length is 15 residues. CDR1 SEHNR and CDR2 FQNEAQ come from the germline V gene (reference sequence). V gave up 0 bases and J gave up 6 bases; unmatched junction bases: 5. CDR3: CASSLALRGSNEQFL. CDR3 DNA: TGTGCCAGCAGCTTAGCGCTCCGCGGGAGCAATGAGCAGTTCCTC.

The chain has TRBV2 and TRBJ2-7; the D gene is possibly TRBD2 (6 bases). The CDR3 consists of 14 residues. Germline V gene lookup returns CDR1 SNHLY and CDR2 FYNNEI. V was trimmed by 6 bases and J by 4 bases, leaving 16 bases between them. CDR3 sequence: CASRSGRGSYEQYF. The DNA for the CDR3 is TGTGCCAGCAGATCTGGCCGGGGGTCGTACGAGCAGTACTTC.

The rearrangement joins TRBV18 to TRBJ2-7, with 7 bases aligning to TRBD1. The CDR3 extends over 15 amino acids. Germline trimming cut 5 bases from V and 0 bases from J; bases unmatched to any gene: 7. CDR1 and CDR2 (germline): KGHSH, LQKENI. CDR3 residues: CASSVSGGDSYEQYF. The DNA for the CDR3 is TGTGCCAGCTCAGTCTCAGGGGGTGACTCCTACGAGCAGTACTTC.

CDR3 sequence: CASSQDSAGGQGARGYTF. The CDR3 DNA follows: TGCGCCAGCAGCCAAGATTCAGCGGGTGGACAGGGGGCGCGAGGCTACACCTTC. The gene calls are TRBV4-1 and TRBJ1-2; the match to TRBD1 covers 11 bases. After removal of 0 bases from V and 8 bases from J, the junction contained 14 bases not matched to a gene. The germline gives CDR1 MGHRA, CDR2 YSYEKL. This CDR3 has 18 residues.

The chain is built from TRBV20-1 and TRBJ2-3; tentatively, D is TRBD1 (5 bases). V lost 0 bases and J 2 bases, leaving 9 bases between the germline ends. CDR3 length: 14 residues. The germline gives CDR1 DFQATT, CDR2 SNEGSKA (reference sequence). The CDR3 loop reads CSARDLGHTDTQYF. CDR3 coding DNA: TGCAGTGCTAGAGATCTGGGGCACACAGATACGCAGTATTTT.

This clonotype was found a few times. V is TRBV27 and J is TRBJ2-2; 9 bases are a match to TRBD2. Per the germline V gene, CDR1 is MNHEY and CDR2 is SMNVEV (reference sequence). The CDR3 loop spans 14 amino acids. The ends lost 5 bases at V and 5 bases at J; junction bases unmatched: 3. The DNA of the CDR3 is TGTGCCAGCAGTCTGCGGGAGGGAACCGGGGAGCTGTTTTTT. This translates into CASSLREGTGELFF.

The CDR3 DNA reads TGTGCCAGCAGCTTAAGGGCTGGCACAGATACGCAGTATTTT. Protein product: CASSLRAGTDTQYF. V and J are TRBV11-2 and TRBJ2-3; D is unclear. Per the germline V gene, CDR1 is SGHAT and CDR2 is FQNNGV. CDR3 size: 14 residues. Trimming left V 2 bases short and J 1 base short, with 7 bases between.

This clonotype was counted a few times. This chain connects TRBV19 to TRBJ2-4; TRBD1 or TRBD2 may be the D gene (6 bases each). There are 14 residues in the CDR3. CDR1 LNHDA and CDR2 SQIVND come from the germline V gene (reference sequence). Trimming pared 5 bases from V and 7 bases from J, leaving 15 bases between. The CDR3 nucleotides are TGTGCCAGTAGTCCCGGGGGCGGGTCGAACATTCAGTACTTC. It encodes CASSPGGGSNIQYF.

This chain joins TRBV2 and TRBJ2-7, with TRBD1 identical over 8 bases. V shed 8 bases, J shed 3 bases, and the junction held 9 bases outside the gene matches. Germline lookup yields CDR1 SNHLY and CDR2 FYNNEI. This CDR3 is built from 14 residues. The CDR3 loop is CASFRTGTNYEQYF. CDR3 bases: TGTGCCAGCTTCAGGACAGGGACAAACTACGAGCAGTACTTC.

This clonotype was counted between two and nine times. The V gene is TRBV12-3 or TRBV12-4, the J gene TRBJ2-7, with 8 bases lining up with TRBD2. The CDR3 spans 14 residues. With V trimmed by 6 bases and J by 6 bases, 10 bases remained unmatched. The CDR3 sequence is CASSPGGGVLEQYF. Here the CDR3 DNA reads TGTGCCAGCAGCCCGGGAGGGGGGGTCCTCGAGCAGTACTTC.

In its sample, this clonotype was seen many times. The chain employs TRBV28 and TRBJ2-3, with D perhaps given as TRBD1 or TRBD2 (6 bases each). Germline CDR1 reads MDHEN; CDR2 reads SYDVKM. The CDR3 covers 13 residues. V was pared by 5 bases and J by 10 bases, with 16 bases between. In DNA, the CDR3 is TGTGCCAGCAGTACTAGATCTCGGGGGCCGCAGTATTTT. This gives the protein CASSTRSRGPQYF.

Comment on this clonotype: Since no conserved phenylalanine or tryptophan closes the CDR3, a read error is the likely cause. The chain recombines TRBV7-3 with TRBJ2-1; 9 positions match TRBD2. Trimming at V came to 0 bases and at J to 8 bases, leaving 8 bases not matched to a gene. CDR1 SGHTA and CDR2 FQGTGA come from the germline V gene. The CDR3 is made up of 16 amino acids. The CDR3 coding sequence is TGTGCCAGCAGCTTAACGGCGGGAGGGGAAGGGTATGAGCAGTTCCTC. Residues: CASSLTAGGEGYEQFL.

Here the CDR3 reads CASSYSVEGAITEAFF. The CDR3 nucleotides read TGTGCCAGCAGTTACTCGGTGGAGGGAGCAATCACTGAAGCTTTCTTT. The rearrangement links TRBV6-5 to TRBJ1-1; D remains unclear. The germline V gene has CDR1 MNHEY and CDR2 SVGAGI. V lost 0 bases to trimming and J lost 4 bases, with 15 bases between them. The CDR3 covers 16 residues.

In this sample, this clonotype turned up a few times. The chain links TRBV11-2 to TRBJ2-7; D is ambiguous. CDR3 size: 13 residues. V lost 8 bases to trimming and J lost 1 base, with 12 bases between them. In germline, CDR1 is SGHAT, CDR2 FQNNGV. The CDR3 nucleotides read TGTGCCAGCTCCAGCTTACAGTCCTACGAGCAGTACTTC. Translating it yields CASSSLQSYEQYF.

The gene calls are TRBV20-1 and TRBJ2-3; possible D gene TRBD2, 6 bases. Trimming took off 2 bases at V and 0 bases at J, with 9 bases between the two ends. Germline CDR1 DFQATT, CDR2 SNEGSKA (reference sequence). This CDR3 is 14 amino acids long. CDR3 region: CSARLAPSTDTQYF. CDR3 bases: TGCAGTGCTAGACTAGCGCCAAGCACAGATACGCAGTATTTT.

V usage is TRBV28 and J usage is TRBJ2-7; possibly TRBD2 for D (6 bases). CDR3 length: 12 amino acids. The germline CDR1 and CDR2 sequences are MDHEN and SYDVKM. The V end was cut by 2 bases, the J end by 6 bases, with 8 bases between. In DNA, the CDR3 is TGTGCCAGCAGTTTAATCGGGGGCGAGCAGTACTTC. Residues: CASSLIGGEQYF.

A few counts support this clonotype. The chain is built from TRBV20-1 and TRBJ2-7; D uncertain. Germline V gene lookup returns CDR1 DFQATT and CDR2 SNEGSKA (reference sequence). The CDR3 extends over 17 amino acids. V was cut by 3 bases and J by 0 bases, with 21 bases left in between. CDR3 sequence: CSASTSSTTLSSYEQYF. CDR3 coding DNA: TGCAGTGCTAGCACCTCGTCGACGACTCTCAGCTCCTACGAGCAGTACTTC.

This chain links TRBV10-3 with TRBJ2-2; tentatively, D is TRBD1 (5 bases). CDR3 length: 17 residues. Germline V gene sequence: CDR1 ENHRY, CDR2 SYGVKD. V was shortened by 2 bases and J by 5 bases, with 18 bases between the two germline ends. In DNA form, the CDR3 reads TGTGCCATCAGTGAGAGAGAAAACATCAGGGAAACCGGGGAGCTGTTTTTT. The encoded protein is CAISERENIRETGELFF.

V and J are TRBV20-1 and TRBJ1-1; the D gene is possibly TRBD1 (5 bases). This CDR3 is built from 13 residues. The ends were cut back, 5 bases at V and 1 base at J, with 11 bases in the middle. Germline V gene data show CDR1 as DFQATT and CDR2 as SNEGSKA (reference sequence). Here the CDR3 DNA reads TGCAGTGCTCCCAGGGATCCGAACACTGAAGCTTTCTTT. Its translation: CSAPRDPNTEAFF.

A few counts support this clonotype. The CDR3 loop is CASGGSSYNEQFF. CDR3 in DNA: TGTGCCAGCGGCGGGAGCTCCTACAATGAGCAGTTCTTC. V gene TRBV2 combines with J gene TRBJ2-1, with TRBD2 matching 7 bases. Losses at the gene ends were 8 bases for V and 0 bases for J; bases not matched to a gene: 1. CDR1 and CDR2 from the germline V gene are SNHLY and FYNNEI. The CDR3 loop spans 13 amino acids.